These T cell receptor beta chains were read from a single sample in a study of blood T cell repertoires in COVID-19. Clones were read by immunoSEQ multiplex PCR, and TCRdb kept only the in-frame ones, dropping some. The sample yields about 230,000 clones, 88% seen once. Source material: peripheral blood. These receptors were obtained from a woman aged 60 to 75 with acute or convalescent COVID-19. Each CDR3 is given with its conserved first and last residue. Each record gives: CDR3 protein, CDR3 DNA, V gene, clone size, J gene, D gene. D genes are given only for firm matches. The listing skips clone size in some rows; elsewhere it reads once, few, many or a size class.

CASSSSGGGTQYF TGTGCCAGCAGCTCCTCCGGCGGGGGGACCCAGTACTTC TRBV7-2 - TRBJ2-5 TRBD2
CASSGGFRTGELFF TGTGCCAGCAGCGGGGGGTTCAGAACCGGGGAGCTGTTTTTT TRBV11-2 - TRBJ2-2 -
CASSPLSRELLTDTQYF TGTGCCAGCAGCCCATTGTCTCGGGAACTACTCACAGATACGCAGTATTTT TRBV3-1/TRBV3-2 - TRBJ2-3 -
CASSLATGTGAYKGGGYTF TGTGCCAGCAGCTTAGCGACCGGGACAGGGGCCTATAAGGGTGGTGGCTACACCTTC TRBV7-9 once TRBJ1-2 TRBD1
CSVERTGRYGYTF TGCAGCGTTGAGAGGACAGGCCGCTATGGCTACACCTTC TRBV29-1 - TRBJ1-2 TRBD1
CASSGGLAAKNEQFF TGTGCCAGCAGCGGAGGACTAGCGGCTAAGAATGAGCAGTTCTTC TRBV7-2 - TRBJ2-1 TRBD2
CASSSQGKTYNEQFF TGTGCCAGCAGTTCCCAGGGGAAAACCTACAATGAGCAGTTCTTC TRBV28 - TRBJ2-1 -
CASSILRGQGASVAFF TGTGCCAGTAGTATTTTAAGGGGACAGGGGGCATCAGTAGCTTTCTTT TRBV19 - TRBJ1-1 TRBD1
CASSLSSRDGYTF TGTGCCAGCAGCTTGTCGTCCAGGGATGGCTACACCTTC TRBV7-8 - TRBJ1-2 -
CARSPPRGIGNQPQHF TGTGCCAGAAGCCCTCCTCGAGGGATCGGCAATCAGCCCCAGCATTTT TRBV5-3 - TRBJ1-5 -
CASSLTGWDEAFF TGTGCCAGCAGCTTAACGGGGTGGGATGAAGCTTTCTTT TRBV7-6 - TRBJ1-1 -
CASSQDRAYEQYF TGCGCCAGCAGCCAAGACCGTGCCTACGAGCAGTACTTC TRBV4-3 few TRBJ2-7 -
CASSQDHSGELFF TGCGCCAGCAGCCAAGATCACAGCGGGGAGCTGTTTTTT TRBV4-1 many TRBJ2-2 -
CASSLSSGPEKLFF TGTGCCAGCAGTTTATCATCAGGGCCCGAAAAACTGTTTTTT TRBV27 - TRBJ1-4 -
CSVDSGPDTQYF TGCAGCGTTGATAGCGGGCCGGATACGCAGTATTTT TRBV29-1 - TRBJ2-3 TRBD2
CASSSPGLAVDTQYF TGTGCCAGCAGTTCACCGGGACTAGCGGTCGATACGCAGTATTTT TRBV7-2 - TRBJ2-3 TRBD2
CASSARVATNEKLFF TGCGCCAGCAGCGCCCGAGTTGCAACTAATGAAAAACTGTTTTTT TRBV4-3 - TRBJ1-4 -
CASSVLGGSPLHF TGTGCCAGCAGCGTCTTGGGGGGTTCACCCCTCCACTTT TRBV9 - TRBJ1-6 -
CASSVGSGDTYEQYF TGTGCCAGCAGCGTCGGTTCCGGGGATACCTACGAGCAGTACTTC TRBV9 - TRBJ2-7 -
CASSPERGLHQPQHF TGTGCCAGCAGTCCCGAAAGGGGTTTACATCAGCCCCAGCATTTT TRBV6-5 - TRBJ1-5 -
CASTIPQGGQPQHF TGTGCCAGCACCATACCCCAGGGCGGCCAGCCCCAGCATTTT TRBV28 - TRBJ1-5 -
CATSDSMNTEAFF TGTGCCACCAGTGATTCCATGAACACTGAAGCTTTCTTT TRBV24-1 - TRBJ1-1 -
CASSTTGGRVEKLFF TGTGCCAGCAGCACAACAGGGGGCCGGGTTGAAAAACTGTTTTTT TRBV21-1 - TRBJ1-4 -
CASSFGTGGSPLHF TGTGCCAGCAGTTTCGGGACAGGGGGGTCACCCCTCCACTTT TRBV28 - TRBJ1-6 TRBD1
CASSSSSGRQETQYF TGTGCCAGCAGCTCGTCTAGCGGGAGGCAAGAGACCCAGTACTTC TRBV7-2 - TRBJ2-5 TRBD2
CSVYRDRGPEAFF TGCAGCGTGTACCGGGACAGGGGACCCGAAGCTTTCTTT TRBV29-1 - TRBJ1-1 TRBD1
CASSQDHRQPQHF TGTGCCAGCAGCCAAGATCATAGACAGCCCCAGCATTTT TRBV14 few TRBJ1-5 -